This T cell receptor beta chain was recovered during a study of shared clonotypes between healthy human individuals. Donors were healthy HIV-negative adults without recently reported acute infections or vaccinations. Deep was the level at which the assay was run. Once extracted for a subset, genomic DNA was divided evenly among several immunoSEQ plates. TCRdb's copy holds only in-frame clones and misses some; the assay was immunoSEQ multiplex PCR. The top ten clones hold 0.36% of a sample with 2 million to 3 million clones, 80% to 95% of them seen once. V was cut by 2 bases and J by 4 bases, with 9 bases left in between. Looked up from germline, CDR1 is SGHRS and CDR2 is YFSETQ. This CDR3 contains 13 residues.

Sample: naive CD4+ T cells from PBMCs. Described subset: CD45RA+ positively selected. This TCR derives from a man aged 18 to 35 in good health. Some clones in this sample may be carry-over from other donors' samples. The J gene is TRBJ2-5, the V gene TRBV5-1; D is undetermined. CDR3 sequence (DNA): TGCGCCAGCAGCTTCCGACCGGTAGAGACCCAGTACTTC. Its translation: CASSFRPVETQYF. Variable domain in full (rest from reference TRBV5-1 and TRBJ2-5): KAGVTQTPRYLIKTRGQQVTLSCSPISGHRSVSWYQQTPGQGLQFLFEYFSETQRNKGNFPGRFSGRQFSNSRSEMNVSTLELGDSALYLCASSFRPVETQYFGPGTRLLVL.